One and the same sample provided the 32 T cell receptor beta chains below, sequenced in a study of Graves' ophthalmopathy and Graves' hyperthyroidism. RNA transcripts served as template for amplifying TCR beta CDR3 sequences. Following a first-round RT-PCR that used HTBI primers, a second-round multiplex PCR was carried out. TCRdb re-called the multiplex PCR reads through MiXCR, storing one row per CDR3 protein. The table shows a few hundred thousand distinct CDR3 sequences, with roughly 21% occurring only once. Sequencing was done on a sample of peripheral blood. The receptors were gathered from a woman under 30 with stable Graves' hyperthyroidism.

The table lists this clonotype with many counts. V gene TRBV29-1 combines with J gene TRBJ2-7; D remains unclear. Trimming stripped 4 bases from V and 3 bases from J, with 7 bases between. The CDR3 runs to 11 residues. CDR1 and CDR2 (germline): SQVTM, ANQGSEA. CDR3: CSVGTFYEQYF. CDR3 nucleotide sequence: TGCAGCGTTGGGACCTTCTACGAGCAGTACTTC.

Of note for this clonotype: Its ends do not fully match the called genes, so a read error is possible. The chain employs TRBV6-1 and TRBJ2-4; 15 nucleotides match TRBD2. Per the germline V gene, CDR1 is MNHNS and CDR2 is SASEGT. CDR3 length: 14 residues. The CDR3 DNA reads TGTGCCAGCACGGGACTAGCGGGAGGTAATGAGAAGTTCTTC. Protein: CASTGLAGGNEKFF.

The chain recombines TRBV28 with TRBJ2-5; TRBD2 agrees at 8 bases. The CDR3 is 14 amino acids. Germline V gives CDR1 MDHEN, CDR2 SYDVKM. The J segment lost 5 bases and the V segment lost 6 bases, leaving 8 bases of the junction unmatched. CDR3 bases: TGTGCCAGCAGATTTCGCGGGGGGAAGGAGACCCAGTACTTC. Protein product: CASRFRGGKETQYF.

Ten or more counts support this clonotype. CDR3 protein: CSARDREGPPPFYEQYF. The DNA of the CDR3 is TGCAGTGCTAGAGATAGGGAGGGGCCCCCTCCTTTTTACGAGCAGTACTTC. The chain carries TRBV20-1 and TRBJ2-7; 7 bases map to TRBD2. The CDR3 runs 17 residues. Germline values: CDR1 DFQATT, CDR2 SNEGSKA (reference sequence). J lost 4 bases, V lost 0 bases, and 15 bases had no gene match.

This clonotype has ten or more counts. The gene calls are TRBV13 and TRBJ2-5; possibly TRBD1 for D (5 bases). The germline V gene has CDR1 PRHDT and CDR2 FYEKMQ (reference sequence). The CDR3 has 13 amino acids. V gave up 4 bases and J gave up 2 bases, with 8 bases separating them. The CDR3 region is CASSSRQQETQYF. The CDR3 DNA follows: TGTGCCAGCAGCTCCCGACAGCAAGAGACCCAGTACTTC. Full variable domain (remainder filled in from reference TRBV13 and TRBJ2-5): AAGVIQSPRHLIKEKRETATLKCYPIPRHDTVYWYQQGPGQDPQFLISFYEKMQSDKGSIPDRFSAQQFSDYHSELNMSSLELGDSALYFCASSSRQQETQYFGPGTRLLVL.

This clonotype was seen many times. The chain uses TRBV7-2 and TRBJ2-7; D is perhaps TRBD2 (6 bases). Germline CDR1 reads SGHTA; CDR2 reads FQGNSA. V lost 5 bases and J 4 bases, leaving 15 bases between the germline ends. CDR3 length: 14 residues. The CDR3 protein is CASSRPGEWYEQYF. The CDR3 nucleotides are TGTGCCAGCAGCCGTCCGGGGGAGTGGTACGAGCAGTACTTC.

This clonotype was detected many times. The chain links TRBV7-9 to TRBJ1-1, with 8 bases fitting TRBD1. From germline, CDR1 is SEHNR and CDR2 FQNEAQ (reference sequence). The junction had 9 bases not matched to a gene; V was cut back by 3 bases and J by 0 bases. The CDR3 covers 17 residues. The CDR3 DNA reads as TGTGCCAGCAGCTTTAGTAGGCCAGGGGGCTTGAACACTGAAGCTTTCTTT. This sequence encodes CASSFSRPGGLNTEAFF.

This clonotype was recorded many times. The V and J genes are TRBV28 and TRBJ1-5; 11 bases line up with TRBD1. Germline V gives CDR1 MDHEN, CDR2 SYDVKM. The V and J ends lost 8 bases and 5 bases, in that order; junction bases with no gene match: 2. The CDR3 extends over 13 amino acids. The DNA for the CDR3 is TGTGCCAGCTTGGGACAGGGGGATCAGCCCCAGCATTTT. It translates to CASLGQGDQPQHF.

The chain couples TRBV14 to TRBJ2-1; D perhaps matches TRBD2 (6 bases). The CDR3 spans 16 residues. V lost 8 bases and J lost 0, with 17 bases in between. Germline loops: CDR1 SGHDN, CDR2 FVKESK. In DNA form, the CDR3 reads TGTGCCAGCCGAGAAGCGGGCACGAGCTCCTACAATGAGCAGTTCTTC. This gives the protein CASREAGTSSYNEQFF. The full variable domain, with the rest looked up from reference TRBV14 and TRBJ2-1, is EAGVTQFPSHSVIEKGQTVTLRCDPISGHDNLYWYRRVMGKEIKFLLHFVKESKQDESGMPNNRFLAERTGGTYSTLKVQPAELEDSGVYFCASREAGTSSYNEQFFGPGTRLTVL.

The chain recombines TRBV12-3 or TRBV12-4 with TRBJ2-7; TRBD1 or TRBD2 may be the D gene (7 bases each). The CDR3 spans 14 residues. V lost 4 bases, J lost 4 bases, and 14 bases lay in between. The chain's CDR3 is CASSSRGEGYEQYF. Here the CDR3 DNA reads TGTGCCAGCAGTTCCAGGGGGGAGGGGTACGAGCAGTACTTC.

This clonotype was recorded at least ten times. V is TRBV10-1 and J is TRBJ2-5; no clear D. V lost 2 bases to trimming and J lost 2 bases, with 6 bases between them. CDR1 and CDR2 (germline): WNHNN, SYGVQD (reference sequence). The CDR3 consists of 13 residues. CDR3 residues: CASSERSQETQYF. Here the CDR3 DNA reads TGCGCCAGCAGTGAGAGGTCACAAGAGACCCAGTACTTC.

This clonotype was seen once. This chain connects TRBV24-1 to TRBJ1-1; 10 bases line up with TRBD1. V was clipped by 2 bases and J by 3 bases; unmatched bases: 5. The CDR3 has 16 residues. Germline V gene data show CDR1 as KGHDR and CDR2 as SFDVKD. The CDR3 bases are TGTGCCACCAGTGATTCGGGGACAGGGGTTGACACTGAAGCTTTCTTT. Amino acid sequence: CATSDSGTGVDTEAFF.

This clonotype was seen repeatedly, ten times or more. The chain couples TRBV24-1 to TRBJ1-1, with TRBD1 as a possible D gene (5 bases). CDR1 and CDR2 (germline): KGHDR, SFDVKD. Trimming removed 2 bases at V and 4 bases at J, with 16 bases between. CDR3 length equals 16 residues. For the CDR3, the DNA is TGTGCCACCAGTGATTCCCGAAGGGGCGCCTTCACTGAAGCTTTCTTT. As protein: CATSDSRRGAFTEAFF.

This clonotype was seen many times. DNA of the CDR3: TGTGCCACCAGCAGAGATTGGGGCACTGAAGCTTTCTTT. This encodes CATSRDWGTEAFF. The chain carries TRBV15 and TRBJ1-1; D uncertain. Looked up from germline, CDR1 is LNHNV and CDR2 is YYDKDF (reference sequence). The CDR3 consists of 13 residues. Trimming pared 0 bases from V and 4 bases from J, leaving 6 bases between.

The table lists this clonotype with many counts. The genes are TRBV19 and TRBJ2-7, with TRBD1 matching 7 bases. Trimming cost V 8 bases and J 2 bases; bases outside gene matches: 12. This CDR3 has 15 amino acids. Per germline, CDR1 LNHDA and CDR2 SQIVND (reference sequence). As DNA, the CDR3 is TGTGCCAGTTCCATTACAACGGGACAGCCCTACGAGCAGTACTTC. Translating gives CASSITTGQPYEQYF.

This clonotype was seen repeatedly, ten times or more. The chain combines TRBV28 with TRBJ2-7; tentatively, D is TRBD1 (5 bases). Germline V gene sequence: CDR1 MDHEN, CDR2 SYDVKM. The ends were cut back, 7 bases at V and 3 bases at J, with 10 bases in the middle. The CDR3 length is 12 residues. Here the CDR3 reads CASKGMFYEQYF. DNA of the CDR3: TGTGCCAGCAAGGGGATGTTCTACGAGCAGTACTTC.

This chain connects TRBV6-1 to TRBJ2-2; tentative D call: TRBD1 (6 bases). CDR1 and CDR2 from the germline V gene are MNHNS and SASEGT. The CDR3 is made up of 14 amino acids. The V and J ends lost 7 bases and 2 bases respectively, with 11 bases between them. In DNA form, the CDR3 reads TGTGCCAGCAAACGGGACACCAACACCGGGGAGCTGTTTTTT. This codes for CASKRDTNTGELFF.

This clonotype has a count of ten or more. V and J are TRBV2 and TRBJ2-3; TRBD2 agrees at 7 bases. Germline trimming cut 2 bases from V and 1 base from J; bases unmatched to any gene: 15. In germline, CDR1 is SNHLY, CDR2 FYNNEI. The CDR3 contains 19 residues. CDR3 region: CASSEPLWGRASGTDTQYF. For the CDR3, the DNA is TGTGCCAGCAGTGAACCTCTATGGGGGAGGGCCAGTGGCACAGATACGCAGTATTTT.

This clonotype appeared many times. This rearrangement joins TRBV7-9 to TRBJ2-7, with D possibly TRBD2 on 6 matching bases. The CDR3 runs 14 residues. Trimming stripped 4 bases from V and 6 bases from J, with 16 bases between. Germline CDR1 SEHNR, CDR2 FQNEAQ (reference sequence). The CDR3 coding sequence is TGTGCCAGCAGCTCCAGATCCCGGGACTCCGAGCAGTACTTC. Residues: CASSSRSRDSEQYF.

This clonotype appeared many times. Because the CDR3 is missing its conserved closing phenylalanine or tryptophan, this is likely a read error. This chain connects TRBV12-3 or TRBV12-4 to TRBJ2-7; tentatively, D is TRBD2 (7 bases). The CDR3 totals 12 residues. Trimming pared 6 bases from V and 3 bases from J, leaving 9 bases between. CDR3 sequence: CASSGGLYEQYS. CDR3 coding DNA: TGTGCCAGCAGCGGGGGGCTCTACGAGCAGTACTCC.

This clonotype was counted at least ten times. The chain recombines TRBV6-2 or TRBV6-3 with TRBJ2-3; D is uncertain. Germline loops: CDR1 MNHEY, CDR2 SVGEGT. This CDR3 region has 13 residues. Between the trimmed V and J ends, which lost 6 bases and 4 bases, there was a span of 11 bases. The CDR3, as DNA: TGTGCCAGCAGGCCCGGGTTAGCAGATACGCAGTATTTT. This gives the protein CASRPGLADTQYF.

The J gene is TRBJ2-7, the V gene TRBV11-2, with no clear D. Germline V gene lookup returns CDR1 SGHAT and CDR2 FQNNGV. The CDR3 runs to 15 residues. Trimming pared 0 bases from V and 6 bases from J, leaving 15 bases between. In nucleotides, the CDR3 is TGTGCCAGCAGCTTAGATCCAGGCTCTGGATTCGAGCAGTACTTC. Its translation: CASSLDPGSGFEQYF.

This clonotype was detected many times. The chain uses TRBV20-1 and TRBJ2-7; 8 bases align to TRBD1. The CDR3 sequence is 15 residues long. Germline trimming cut 1 base from V and 0 bases from J; bases unmatched to any gene: 5. CDR1 is DFQATT and CDR2 is SNEGSKA in the germline V gene (reference sequence). CDR3 sequence: CSARARDRYSYEQYF. The DNA for the CDR3 is TGCAGTGCTAGAGCCCGGGACAGGTACTCCTACGAGCAGTACTTC.

At least ten counts were recorded for this clonotype. The chain has TRBV6-5 and TRBJ1-1; the D gene is possibly TRBD1 (6 bases). With 2 bases removed from V and 5 bases from J, the gap between germline ends came to 9 bases. Germline lookup yields CDR1 MNHEY and CDR2 SVGAGI. There are 13 residues in the CDR3. In nucleotides, the CDR3 is TGTGCCAGCAGTTACCTCGACAGGACTGAAGCTTTCTTT. Its protein is CASSYLDRTEAFF.

In this sample, this clonotype turned up many times. The V gene is TRBV28, the J gene TRBJ1-2; D ambiguous. This CDR3 region has 12 residues. V was cut by 4 bases and J by 1 base, with 4 bases left in between. Germline V gives CDR1 MDHEN, CDR2 SYDVKM. The CDR3 DNA is TGTGCCAGCAGTTCTGATAACTATGGCTACACCTTC. This encodes CASSSDNYGYTF.

This clonotype appeared many times. The chain combines TRBV7-6 with TRBJ1-1; 7 positions agree with TRBD1. The CDR3 loop spans 14 amino acids. Germline V lookup: CDR1 SGHVS, CDR2 FNYEAQ. Trimming removed 5 bases from V and 3 bases from J; junction bases left unmatched: 6. The DNA for the CDR3 is TGTGCCAGCAGCGTTAGGGGGCGGGACACTGAAGCTTTCTTT. Its translation: CASSVRGRDTEAFF.

This clonotype has ten or more counts. The rearrangement uses TRBV24-1 and TRBJ2-5; D may match TRBD1 or TRBD2 (6 bases each). Germline CDR1 is KGHDR and CDR2 is SFDVKD. Trimming took off 5 bases at V and 4 bases at J, with 13 bases between the two ends. This CDR3 is built from 14 residues. The CDR3 nucleotides read TGTGCCACCAGTGGGTTCGGGGGCACAGAGACCCAGTACTTC. It specifies CATSGFGGTETQYF.

This chain joins TRBV12-3 or TRBV12-4 and TRBJ2-4; TRBD1 matches 10 bases. The ends lost 3 bases at V and 7 bases at J; junction bases unmatched: 9. The CDR3 sequence is 16 residues long. CDR3 sequence (DNA): TGTGCCAGCAGTTTGGGACAGGGGAATCCGGGGAACATTCAGTACTTC. This gives the protein CASSLGQGNPGNIQYF.

This chain connects TRBV18 to TRBJ2-6, with 7 bases identical to TRBD2. Per the germline V gene, CDR1 is KGHSH and CDR2 is LQKENI. J was trimmed by 2 bases and V by 0 bases; bases with no gene match: 1. The CDR3 length is 16 residues. CDR3 amino acids: CASSPPGRAGANVLTF. The CDR3 DNA reads TGTGCCAGCTCACCACCGGGGAGGGCTGGGGCCAACGTCCTGACTTTC.

CDR3 in amino acids: CASSSGDGSNQPQHF. As DNA, the CDR3 is TGTGCCAGCAGTTCCGGCGACGGTAGCAATCAGCCCCAGCATTTT. The chain couples TRBV12-3 or TRBV12-4 to TRBJ1-5; D is unclear. V lost 4 bases and J lost 0, with 10 bases in between. The length of the CDR3 is 15 residues.

This clonotype was observed at least ten times. This rearrangement joins TRBV7-2 to TRBJ1-1; D remains unclear. Germline assignment: CDR1 SGHTA and CDR2 FQGNSA. The CDR3 spans 11 residues. Deletions cut 2 bases from V and 10 bases from J, with 8 bases between. The CDR3 sequence: CASSLSTVAFF. The CDR3 bases are TGTGCCAGCAGCTTAAGCACAGTAGCTTTCTTT. The entire variable domain, with the rest obtained from reference TRBV7-2 and TRBJ1-1, is as follows: GAGVSQSPSNKVTEKGKDVELRCDPISGHTALYWYRQSLGQGLEFLIYFQGNSAPDKSGLPSDRFSAERTGGSVSTLTIQRTQQEDSAVYLCASSLSTVAFFGQGTRLTVV.

This clonotype was found many times. The J gene is TRBJ2-7, the V gene TRBV30; 8 bases align to TRBD2. V lost 8 bases and J lost 5; bases outside the gene matches: 8. CDR1 and CDR2 (germline): GTSNPN, SVGIG (reference sequence). This CDR3 spans 12 amino acids. The CDR3 region is CAREGQANEQYF. CDR3 nucleotide sequence: TGTGCCCGGGAGGGACAAGCGAACGAGCAGTACTTC.